These T cell receptor beta chains were read from a single sample in a study of blood T cell repertoires in COVID-19. The repertoire was sequenced with immunoSEQ multiplex PCR; TCRdb's copy has only in-frame clones and lacks some. The repertoire holds roughly 300,000 clones, about 83% seen once, with 1.5% to 2% in the top ten. The sequenced sample consisted of peripheral blood. Receptors originate from a woman aged 45 to 65 with acute or convalescent COVID-19. Both conserved end residues are part of each CDR3. The D gene is left open where the match is weak. Rows give clone size only sometimes, using once, few, many, or a class for an expanded clone.

J gene,D gene,V gene,clone size,CDR3 DNA,CDR3 protein
TRBJ2-2,NA,TRBV3-1/TRBV3-2,NA,TGTGCCAGCAGCCAAGGACTAAGGTCCGGGGAGCTGTTTTTT,CASSQGLRSGELFF
TRBJ1-4,NA,TRBV10-3,NA,TGTGCCACCCAATCTCCGGGAACTAATGAAAAACTGTTTTTT,CATQSPGTNEKLFF
TRBJ1-1,NA,TRBV4-1,once,TGCGCCAGCAGCCAACTCCAAAGGGGATTGAACACTGAAGCTTTCTTT,CASSQLQRGLNTEAFF
TRBJ2-2,NA,TRBV27,NA,TGTGCCAGCAGTTTAGAGGTCGGGACTTCGAACACCGGGGAGCTGTTTTTT,CASSLEVGTSNTGELFF
TRBJ2-1,TRBD2,TRBV27,NA,TGTGCCAGCGGGCAACTAACTAGCGGGAGGGTTTCCTACAATGAGCAGTTCTTC,CASGQLTSGRVSYNEQFF
TRBJ2-1,TRBD2,TRBV2,NA,TGTGCCAGCGGTAAGCCCTCTCGACTAGCGGAATCCTACAATGAGCAGTTCTTC,CASGKPSRLAESYNEQFF
TRBJ2-7,TRBD2,TRBV7-2,NA,TGTGCCAGCAGCTTAGCCCGGAGGACTAGCGCTTCCTACGAGCAGTACTTC,CASSLARRTSASYEQYF
TRBJ2-7,NA,TRBV5-1,NA,TGCGCCAGCAGCCCCCAGCCCAGCGGACCCTACGAGCAGTACTTC,CASSPQPSGPYEQYF
TRBJ1-1,TRBD1,TRBV18,NA,TGTGCCAGCTCCCCTCGAAGGGGGCGACTGGACACTGAAGCTTTCTTT,CASSPRRGRLDTEAFF
TRBJ1-1,NA,TRBV5-1,NA,TGCGCCAGCAGCCAGGGACTGACCAACACTGAAGCTTTCTTT,CASSQGLTNTEAFF
TRBJ2-7,NA,TRBV11-2,NA,TGTGCCAGCAGCTTCGAAAGGGACAACGAGCAGTACTTC,CASSFERDNEQYF
TRBJ2-5,TRBD1,TRBV4-3,NA,TGCGCCAGCAGCGGCACAGGACAGGCGAACCAAGAGACCCAGTACTTC,CASSGTGQANQETQYF
TRBJ2-7,TRBD2,TRBV9,NA,TGTGCCAGCAGCGTAGGGGGGCTAGCGGGAACTTACGAGCAGTACTTC,CASSVGGLAGTYEQYF
TRBJ1-6,NA,TRBV20-1,few,TGCAGTGCCACTAATAATTCACCCCTCCACTTT,CSATNNSPLHF
TRBJ2-5,TRBD2,TRBV15,NA,TGTGCCACCAGCAGAGAACTCCTGTTCAGGCTAGCGGGAGGCGGGGAGACCCAGTACTTC,CATSRELLFRLAGGGETQYF
TRBJ1-4,TRBD1,TRBV5-1,NA,TGCGCCAGCAGCCGACAGGGGTTGGGTGAAAAACTGTTTTTT,CASSRQGLGEKLFF
TRBJ1-5,NA,TRBV28,NA,TGTGCCAGCAGTTTTTCGGGGGGCCTGAAGCCCCAGCATTTT,CASSFSGGLKPQHF
TRBJ1-2,TRBD1,TRBV28,NA,TGTGCCAGCAGTTTCGTAGTAGGGGGCAATGGCTACACCTTC,CASSFVVGGNGYTF
TRBJ2-2,TRBD1,TRBV7-4,NA,TGTGCCAGCAGCCTACGGGACAGGGTTTGGGCGAGCACCGGGGAGCTGTTTTTT,CASSLRDRVWASTGELFF
TRBJ2-5,TRBD2,TRBV3-1/TRBV3-2,NA,TGTGCCAGCAGCCAAGGCCAAGCGGGAGAGGTCCGGGAGACCCAGTACTTC,CASSQGQAGEVRETQYF
TRBJ1-6,TRBD1,TRBV18,NA,TGTGCCAGCTCCGCTTATGGGACAGATAATTCACCCCTCCACTTT,CASSAYGTDNSPLHF
TRBJ1-1,NA,TRBV19,NA,TGTGCCAGTAGTATCAGTGGGAACACTGAAGCTTTCTTT,CASSISGNTEAFF
TRBJ2-3,NA,TRBV24-1,NA,TGTGCCACCAGTGATTTGGAGGGCGGAACAAGCACAGATACGCAGTATTTT,CATSDLEGGTSTDTQYF
TRBJ2-3,TRBD1,TRBV6-5,NA,TGTGCCAGCACCACAAGACAGGGCTATGGGCAGTATTTT,CASTTRQGYGQYF
TRBJ1-2,NA,TRBV18,few,TGTGCCAGCTCACCGTCGGCAGGGGCTTACTATGGCTACACCTTC,CASSPSAGAYYGYTF
TRBJ2-7,TRBD1,TRBV2,NA,TGTGCCAGCATTCTCGGGACAGGGGGCCGGGAGCAGTACTTC,CASILGTGGREQYF
TRBJ1-2,TRBD1,TRBV28,once,TGTGCCAGCAGCCGGGACAGAAACTATGGCTACACCTTC,CASSRDRNYGYTF
TRBJ1-2,TRBD1,TRBV15,NA,TGTGCCACCAGCATAAGACAGGGTATTGATGGCTACACCTTC,CATSIRQGIDGYTF
TRBJ2-3,NA,TRBV24-1,NA,TGTGCCACCACTTCGAACCAGGGACTGGAAACAGATACGCAGTATTTT,CATTSNQGLETDTQYF
TRBJ2-1,TRBD2,TRBV4-3,NA,TGCGCCAGCAGCCCCAGAGCCGACAGTCCTAGCGGGCTCCGCTCCTACAATGAGCAGTTCTTC,CASSPRADSPSGLRSYNEQFF
TRBJ2-7,TRBD2,TRBV7-8,NA,TGTGCCAGCAGCGACGATACCGGGACTAGCGGCTACGAGCAGTACTTC,CASSDDTGTSGYEQYF
TRBJ1-1,NA,TRBV6-2/TRBV6-3,NA,TGTGCCAGCAGTTACGTAGAGAACACTGAAGCTTTCTTT,CASSYVENTEAFF
TRBJ2-1,NA,TRBV6-2/TRBV6-3,NA,TGTGCCAGCAGTTACTGGCCCGCCGGGGAGCAGTTCTTC,CASSYWPAGEQFF
TRBJ2-7,TRBD1,TRBV27,NA,TGTGCCAGCAGCCGTGGCCGGGGACAGACCTACGAGCAGTACTTC,CASSRGRGQTYEQYF
TRBJ1-1,NA,TRBV2,NA,TGTGCCAGCAGTGTGGCGGGTTTCAGGAACACTGAAGCTTTCTTT,CASSVAGFRNTEAFF
TRBJ2-7,TRBD1,TRBV9,few,TGTGCCAGCAGCGTAGGTATCAGGGGGAGTGACGAGCAGTACTTC,CASSVGIRGSDEQYF
TRBJ1-4,TRBD1,TRBV4-1,NA,TGCGCCAGCAGCAACAGACAGGGAACTAATGAAAAACTGTTTTTT,CASSNRQGTNEKLFF
TRBJ2-7,TRBD1,TRBV20-1,NA,TGCAGTGCTAGTGCCGGACAGGGCTGGTACGAGCAGTACTTC,CSASAGQGWYEQYF
TRBJ2-1,TRBD1,TRBV18,NA,TGTGCCAGCTCCACCAGGGGCAGGGGGCCCAATGAGCAGTTCTTC,CASSTRGRGPNEQFF
TRBJ2-1,NA,TRBV11-2,NA,TGTGCCAGCAGCTCGGGTTTTGATGAGCAGTTCTTC,CASSSGFDEQFF
TRBJ2-7,TRBD1,TRBV28,NA,TGTGCCAGCAGCAGGACAGGGAGCTACGAGCAGTACTTC,CASSRTGSYEQYF
TRBJ2-2,NA,TRBV5-4,once,TGTGCCAGCAGCCCGAGGGCGGGGGAGCTGTTTTTT,CASSPRAGELFF
TRBJ2-3,NA,TRBV28,NA,TGTGCCAGCAGCTCACCCGGGACTGGCACAGATACGCAGTATTTT,CASSSPGTGTDTQYF
TRBJ2-6,TRBD1,TRBV7-3,NA,TGTGCCAGCAGCTTTGAGGGGGCGTCTGGGGCCAACGTCCTGACTTTC,CASSFEGASGANVLTF
TRBJ2-1,TRBD2,TRBV6-5,NA,TGTGCCAGCAGACTAGCGGGAGTGGGTTACAATGAGCAGTTCTTC,CASRLAGVGYNEQFF
TRBJ2-7,NA,TRBV6-2/TRBV6-3,NA,TGTGCCAGCAGTACCAGACCCAGGGATTCCTACGAGCAGTACTTC,CASSTRPRDSYEQYF
TRBJ1-5,NA,TRBV7-2,NA,TGTGCCAGCAGCCCAGGGTACAGCAATCAGCCCCAGCATTTT,CASSPGYSNQPQHF
TRBJ2-5,NA,TRBV15,NA,TGTGCCACCAGCAACCGGGACACCCAAGAGACCCAGTACTTC,CATSNRDTQETQYF
TRBJ1-5,TRBD1,TRBV19,NA,TGTGCCAGTAGTATACCTACGGGAGGGGGCGCAGGCAATCAGCCCCAGCATTTT,CASSIPTGGGAGNQPQHF
TRBJ1-1,NA,TRBV12-5,NA,TGTGCTAGTGGTTTAACAGGGCGGACTGAAGCTTTCTTT,CASGLTGRTEAFF
TRBJ2-7,TRBD2,TRBV5-4,NA,TGTGCCAGCATAAGAGAACCTAGCGGAGCCTACGAGCAGTACTTC,CASIREPSGAYEQYF
TRBJ2-4,TRBD2,TRBV4-1,NA,TGCGCCAGCAGCCAAGGGGTGGCAAGCGGGGGGGTGGCCAAAAACATTCAGTACTTC,CASSQGVASGGVAKNIQYF